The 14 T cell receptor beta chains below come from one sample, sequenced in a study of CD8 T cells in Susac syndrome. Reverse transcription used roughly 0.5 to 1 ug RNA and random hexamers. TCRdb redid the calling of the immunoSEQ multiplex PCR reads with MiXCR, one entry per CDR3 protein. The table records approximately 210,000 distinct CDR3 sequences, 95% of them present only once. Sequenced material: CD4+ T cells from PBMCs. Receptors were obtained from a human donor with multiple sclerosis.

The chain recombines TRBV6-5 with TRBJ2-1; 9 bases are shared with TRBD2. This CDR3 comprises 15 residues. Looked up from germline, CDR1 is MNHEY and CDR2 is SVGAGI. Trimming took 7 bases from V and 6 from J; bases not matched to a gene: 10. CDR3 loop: CASKPPGLAPNEQFF. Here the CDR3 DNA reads TGTGCCAGCAAACCACCGGGACTAGCTCCCAATGAGCAGTTCTTC.

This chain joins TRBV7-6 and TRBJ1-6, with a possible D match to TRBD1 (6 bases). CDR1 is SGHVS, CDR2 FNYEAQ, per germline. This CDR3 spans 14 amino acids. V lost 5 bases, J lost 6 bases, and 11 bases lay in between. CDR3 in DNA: TGTGCCAGCAGCAACGGGACAATTAATTCACCCCTCCACTTT. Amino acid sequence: CASSNGTINSPLHF.

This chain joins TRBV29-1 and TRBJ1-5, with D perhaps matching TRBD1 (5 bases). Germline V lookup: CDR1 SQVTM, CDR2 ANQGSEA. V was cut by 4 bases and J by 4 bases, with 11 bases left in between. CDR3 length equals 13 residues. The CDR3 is CSVVLTGNQPQHF. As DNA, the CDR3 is TGCAGCGTTGTCCTTACAGGAAATCAGCCCCAGCATTTT.

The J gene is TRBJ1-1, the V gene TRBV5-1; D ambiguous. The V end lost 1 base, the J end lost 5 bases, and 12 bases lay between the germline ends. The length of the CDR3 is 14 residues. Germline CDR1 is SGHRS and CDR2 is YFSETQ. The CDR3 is CASSLNPTGTEAFF. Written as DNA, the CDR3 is TGCGCCAGCAGCTTGAATCCAACTGGAACTGAAGCTTTCTTT.

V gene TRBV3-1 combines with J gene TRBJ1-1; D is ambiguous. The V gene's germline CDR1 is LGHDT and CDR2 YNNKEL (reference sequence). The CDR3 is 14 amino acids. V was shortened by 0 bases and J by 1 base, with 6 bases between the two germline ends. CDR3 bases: TGTGCCAGCAGCCAAGATTCCGGGAACACTGAAGCTTTCTTT. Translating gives CASSQDSGNTEAFF.

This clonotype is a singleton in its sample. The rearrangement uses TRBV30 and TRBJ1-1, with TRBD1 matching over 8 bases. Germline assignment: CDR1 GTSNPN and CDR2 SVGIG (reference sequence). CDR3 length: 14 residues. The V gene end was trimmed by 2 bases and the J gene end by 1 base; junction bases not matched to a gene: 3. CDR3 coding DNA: TGTGCCTGGAGTCGGGACAGGAAGAACACTGAAGCTTTCTTT. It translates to CAWSRDRKNTEAFF.

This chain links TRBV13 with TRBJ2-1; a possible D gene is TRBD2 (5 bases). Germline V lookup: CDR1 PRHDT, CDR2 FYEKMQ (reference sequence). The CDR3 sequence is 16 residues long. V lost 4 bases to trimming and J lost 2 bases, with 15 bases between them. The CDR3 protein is CASSYLRERTYNEQFF. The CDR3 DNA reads TGTGCCAGCAGCTATCTAAGGGAGAGAACCTACAATGAGCAGTTCTTC. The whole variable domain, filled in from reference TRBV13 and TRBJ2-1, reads AAGVIQSPRHLIKEKRETATLKCYPIPRHDTVYWYQQGPGQDPQFLISFYEKMQSDKGSIPDRFSAQQFSDYHSELNMSSLELGDSALYFCASSYLRERTYNEQFFGPGTRLTVL.

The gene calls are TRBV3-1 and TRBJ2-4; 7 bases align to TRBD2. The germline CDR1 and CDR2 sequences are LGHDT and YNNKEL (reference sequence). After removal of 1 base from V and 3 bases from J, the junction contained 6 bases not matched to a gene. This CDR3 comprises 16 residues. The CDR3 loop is CASSQGTGGVKNIQYF. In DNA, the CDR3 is TGTGCCAGCAGCCAAGGAACGGGGGGTGTCAAAAACATTCAGTACTTC.

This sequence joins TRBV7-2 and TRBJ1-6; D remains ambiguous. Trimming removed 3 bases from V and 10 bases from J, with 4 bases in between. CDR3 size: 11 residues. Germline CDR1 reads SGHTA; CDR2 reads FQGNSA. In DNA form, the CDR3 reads TGTGCCAGCAGCTTTCACTCACCCCTCCACTTT. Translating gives CASSFHSPLHF.

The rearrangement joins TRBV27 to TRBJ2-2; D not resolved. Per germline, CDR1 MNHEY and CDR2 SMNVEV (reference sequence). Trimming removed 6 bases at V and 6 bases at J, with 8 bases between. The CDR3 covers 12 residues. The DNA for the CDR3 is TGTGCCAGCAGGCCTCCCGCCGGGGAGCTGTTTTTT. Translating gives CASRPPAGELFF.

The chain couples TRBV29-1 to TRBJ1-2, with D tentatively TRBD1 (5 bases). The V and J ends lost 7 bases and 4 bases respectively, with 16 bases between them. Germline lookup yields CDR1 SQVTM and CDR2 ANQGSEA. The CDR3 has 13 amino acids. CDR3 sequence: CSADSLGFYGYTF. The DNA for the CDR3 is TGCAGCGCTGACAGTCTAGGATTCTATGGCTACACCTTC.

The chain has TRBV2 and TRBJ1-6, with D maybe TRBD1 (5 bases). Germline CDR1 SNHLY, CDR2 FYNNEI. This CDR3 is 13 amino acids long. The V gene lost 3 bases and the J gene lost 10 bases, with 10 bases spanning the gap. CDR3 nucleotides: TGTGCCAGCAGTGACGGGGCATGGTCACCCCTCCACTTT. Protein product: CASSDGAWSPLHF.

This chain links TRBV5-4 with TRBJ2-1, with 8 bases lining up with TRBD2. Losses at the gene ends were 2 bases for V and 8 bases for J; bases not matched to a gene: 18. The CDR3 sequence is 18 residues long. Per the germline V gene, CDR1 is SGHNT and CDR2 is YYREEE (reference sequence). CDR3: CASSLTGQGREARDEQFF. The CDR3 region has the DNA TGTGCCAGCAGCTTAACAGGCCAAGGGCGGGAGGCCCGGGATGAGCAGTTCTTC.

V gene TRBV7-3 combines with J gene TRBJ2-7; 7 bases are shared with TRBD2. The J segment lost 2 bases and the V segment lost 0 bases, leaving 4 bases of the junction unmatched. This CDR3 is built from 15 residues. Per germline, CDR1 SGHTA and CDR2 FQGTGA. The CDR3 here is CASSLTSSGTYEQYF. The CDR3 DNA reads TGTGCCAGCAGCTTAACCTCTAGCGGAACCTACGAGCAGTACTTC.